The rows below give T cell receptor beta chains drawn from one sample of a study of T cell responses to AZD1222 COVID-19 vaccine. The repertoire was sequenced with immunoSEQ multiplex PCR; TCRdb's copy has only in-frame clones and lacks some. The sample consists of some 80,000 clones, approximately 88% of them appearing once. The material was peripheral blood, obtained 28 days after the second dose of the MenACWY control vaccine. These TCRs come from an adult who received the MenACWY meningococcal vaccine as a control. Each CDR3 is given with its conserved first and last residue. Fields, in order: clone size, V gene, D gene, J gene, CDR3 protein, CDR3 DNA. A D gene is named only where the DNA matches it firmly. The size of a clone is reported for some rows only, either as once, few or many, or as a class for expanded clones.

-,TRBV19,-,TRBJ2-3,CASSRRQASTDTQYF,TGTGCCAGTAGTAGAAGACAGGCTAGCACAGATACGCAGTATTTT
-,TRBV19,-,TRBJ2-3,CATEGPISTDTQYF,TGTGCCACCGAGGGACCGATAAGCACAGATACGCAGTATTTT
-,TRBV6-5,-,TRBJ1-1,CASSPVSGVNTEAFF,TGTGCCAGCAGTCCTGTCTCCGGGGTGAACACTGAAGCTTTCTTT
few,TRBV6-1,TRBD1,TRBJ1-4,CASSEGQGFEKLFF,TGTGCCAGCAGTGAAGGACAGGGGTTTGAAAAACTGTTTTTT
-,TRBV27,-,TRBJ2-3,CASSTALTDTQYF,TGTGCCAGCAGTACCGCCCTAACAGATACGCAGTATTTT
-,TRBV11-2,TRBD1,TRBJ1-3,CASTLTRDRAVGNTIYF,TGTGCCAGCACCCTCACCCGGGACAGGGCGGTGGGAAACACCATATATTTT
-,TRBV27,-,TRBJ1-2,CASSLLKGDSYTF,TGTGCCAGCAGTTTATTAAAGGGTGATAGCTACACCTTC
-,TRBV7-9,-,TRBJ2-3,CASSLVRRLTTDTQYF,TGTGCCAGCAGCTTAGTCCGCAGATTGACGACAGATACGCAGTATTTT
once,TRBV30,-,TRBJ1-6,CAWSVVARVRSPLHF,TGTGCCTGGAGTGTGGTGGCCAGGGTGAGGTCACCCCTCCACTTT
-,TRBV5-1,-,TRBJ1-5,CASSIEAGTNQPQHF,TGCGCCAGCAGCATCGAGGCTGGGACTAATCAGCCCCAGCATTTT
-,TRBV6-5,-,TRBJ1-1,CASSAGPQNTEAFF,TGTGCCAGCTCGGCAGGACCACAGAACACTGAAGCTTTCTTT
-,TRBV24-1,TRBD2,TRBJ2-1,CATSDPTVGGYNEQFF,TGTGCCACCAGTGACCCGACAGTGGGGGGGTACAATGAGCAGTTCTTC
-,TRBV10-3,-,TRBJ1-1,CAISDYGQPNTEAFF,TGTGCCATCAGTGATTATGGACAGCCTAACACTGAAGCTTTCTTT
-,TRBV2,TRBD1,TRBJ1-2,CASSMTQGANGYTF,TGTGCCAGCAGTATGACACAGGGGGCGAACGGCTACACCTTC
-,TRBV6-2/TRBV6-3,-,TRBJ2-6,CASSYSSGANVLTF,TGTGCCAGCAGTTACAGCTCTGGGGCCAACGTCCTGACTTTC
few,TRBV7-9,-,TRBJ2-7,CASSTDTLEQYF,TGTGCCAGCAGCACCGACACCCTCGAGCAGTACTTC
-,TRBV5-1,-,TRBJ1-5,CASSLDGGEDQPQHF,TGCGCCAGCAGCTTGGATGGCGGGGAGGACCAGCCCCAGCATTTT
-,TRBV5-1,TRBD2,TRBJ2-2,CASSPGMKAGTSVETGELFF,TGCGCCAGCAGCCCTGGGATGAAAGCGGGGACCTCCGTAGAGACCGGGGAGCTGTTTTTT
once,TRBV30,-,TRBJ2-7,CAWSGTAPYEQYF,TGTGCCTGGAGTGGGACAGCACCCTACGAGCAGTACTTC
-,TRBV7-9,-,TRBJ2-3,CASSSHGQSTDTQYF,TGTGCCAGCAGCTCCCACGGACAGTCCACAGATACGCAGTATTTT
-,TRBV19,-,TRBJ1-1,CASILGGGGGTEAFF,TGTGCCAGTATCCTGGGGGGAGGAGGTGGCACTGAAGCTTTCTTT
-,TRBV5-6,-,TRBJ1-4,CASSFGGPREKLFF,TGTGCCAGCAGCTTTGGAGGACCGCGAGAAAAACTGTTTTTT
-,TRBV9,TRBD2,TRBJ2-3,CASSVEERGGGDTQYF,TGTGCCAGCAGCGTAGAAGAGCGGGGGGGCGGAGATACGCAGTATTTT